This T cell receptor beta chain derives from a study of CD8 T cells in ankylosing spondylitis. General observations from the study: Disease-linked clones had a CD8+ phenotype and relatively low frequency in peripheral blood. Reported data indicate significant enrichment of disease-linked clones within matched ankylosing spondylitis synovial fluid. Apparently characteristic of ankylosing spondylitis blood was a TCR beta motif (under ten highly homologous variants). Reactive arthritis synovial fluid and blood were previously reported to contain some motif variants.

The CDR3 loop spans 11 amino acids. The V gene lost 5 bases and the J gene lost 7 bases, with 6 bases spanning the gap. Per the germline V gene, CDR1 is ENHRY and CDR2 is SYGVKD. Concerning this clonotype: Its antigen remains unknown.

Quantitative 5'-RACE with molecular barcodes generated TCR beta libraries. TCRdb fed the 5' RACE reads into MiXCR, producing one record per CDR3 protein. The sample has 700,000 or so distinct CDR3 sequences; roughly 19% are singletons. The TCR was taken from a male donor with ankylosing spondylitis. This chain links TRBV10-3 with TRBJ2-1; D remains ambiguous. The sequencing input was blood, either unsorted or a sorted T cell fraction (not recorded which). DNA for the CDR3: TGTGCCATCAGTTCTCAGAATGAGCAGTTCTTC. This sequence encodes CAISSQNEQFF.